This TCR beta chain was documented in a study of technical replicates of blood from several donors. Some clones are missing from TCRdb's copy, which holds only in-frame ones; the method was immunoSEQ multiplex PCR. The sample lists around 76,000 clones, around 90% occurring once. The CDR3 is 15 residues long. The germline V gene encodes CDR1 SGHVS and CDR2 FNYEAQ. Trimming shortened V by 2 bases and J by 1 base, and 11 bases separated the two germline ends. Sequencing input: T cells isolated from PBMCs. The chain combines TRBV7-6 with TRBJ2-5; the D gene is possibly TRBD2 (6 bases). The TCR comes from a human donor in good health. The CDR3 here is CASSLMSGVQETQYF. The DNA of the CDR3 is TGTGCCAGCAGCTTAATGTCGGGGGTCCAAGAGACCCAGTACTTC.